The clone carrying this TCR beta chain was observed a few times. Antigen unknown. V was shortened by 4 bases and J by 3 bases, with 13 bases between the two germline ends. The CDR3 is 13 amino acids. Germline values: CDR1 DFQATT, CDR2 SNEGSKA (reference sequence). This entry is derived from a study of T-cell memory formation after mild COVID-19. 5'RACE primed at constant segments yielded TCR alpha and TCR beta cDNA libraries bearing sample barcodes and UMIs. Each CDR3 protein is one row after TCRdb ran MiXCR on the 5' RACE reads. The data show 250,000 to 350,000 distinct CDR3 sequences, roughly 13% seen once. Study-level points and caveats: Contracting clones from day 15 to 85 had balanced CD4/CD8; later expanders favoured CD4+. Contracting CD4+ clones sat mainly in CM and EM; CD8+ in EMRA. The authors did not confirm SARS-CoV-2 specificity of second-wave clones peaking day 37.

Sequenced material: PBMCs or a T cell subset sorted from them (not recorded which). The TCR originated in a man aged 18 to 29 who had mild COVID-19 (a few samples of this study predate the infection). Cell type and time point are not known. The rearrangement uses TRBV20-1 and TRBJ2-7; TRBD2 might be the D (5 bases). The CDR3 spells CSAIGGLNYEQYF. DNA for the CDR3: TGCAGTGCTATTGGAGGATTGAACTACGAGCAGTACTTC.